This TCR beta chain was captured in a study of cytomegalovirus exposure and HLA in healthy donors (dated by TCRdb to about 2017). The study in broad terms: An earlier analysis of several hundred of the donors reported 276 Gb of sequence data and more than 90 million unique TCR beta sequences from roughly 180 million T cells. To predict cytomegalovirus infection status, the study combined high-throughput TCR immunosequencing, statistical association of individual TCRs with disease status, and machine learning. An earlier analysis of 500 to 650 of the donors applied high-throughput TCR beta sequencing to assess whether each TCR beta V gene segment acted as functional or pseudogenic. The later analysis used no new phenotypic data to find candidate immune exposures, relying instead on TCR beta sequences and their occurrence across donors. An early release that covered some 640 HLA-typed donors contained around 330 gigabases of sequencing data and about 84 million unique TCR sequences. In a later genetic analysis, genome-wide SNP genotypes for about 65% of the roughly 700 donors were used, and that subset was treated as a discovery cohort. Across 300 to 500 genotyped donors of the cohort, an average of roughly 230,000 unique TCR beta nucleotide sequences per donor were sequenced, and 15% to 20% of those sequences were non-productive. Typing coverage differed by locus: A, B, C, DRB1 and DQB1 were typed in roughly 620-640 donors, DQA1 in 500 to 550, DPA1 in around 580, and DPB1 in 400 to 490. Besides the first cohort of some 670 subjects, a separate validation cohort made up of 120 different subjects was used. The T cell repertoires of under 700 subjects were profiled by immunosequencing and related to cytomegalovirus serostatus. The study aimed to test whether cataloging public T cell receptors could reveal signatures of past pathogen exposure. Donor age, sex, ethnicity and CMV serostatus were compiled alongside the repertoire data. Every discovery cohort repertoire had been produced on one sequencing platform. Class I and class II HLA loci were covered by the typing at four-digit resolution. The genetic ancestry cluster associated with self-reported Caucasian donors included over 65% of the 398 genotyped donors. Four or five DR-DQ haplotypes were handled as single units for association and clustering because linkage in the cohort was strong. A later analysis re-analyzed previously published TCR beta repertoires from 550 to 700 donors and added high-resolution HLA genotyping to study TCR occurrence patterns. Paper-wide results and their limitations: Compared with the roughly 670-donor mean, donors in an Asian-associated ancestry cluster had fewer N-insertions in productive TCRs, according to a later genetic analysis. While some public TCRs were present in many individuals, most TCR sequences turned up only very rarely across donors. In this cohort, only TCR beta chains were sequenced, and detectable features were limited by the absence of alpha or paired-chain data. HLA typing was unavailable for some donors at each locus, so association tests used only the typed subset. When HLA alleles, especially DR and DQ, strongly co-occurred, attributing TCR associations to individual alleles was difficult. A cluster of highly shared sequence variants was judged likely to represent a technical artifact of the sequencing pipeline. Because the 87-base-pair reads could not distinguish some IMGT-functional V segments, including TRBV6-2 and TRBV6-3, those segments were excluded. It was suggested by the authors that the approach could potentially be generalized to other disease states and immunological phenotypes. The study listed approximately 150 TCR beta chains as associated with cytomegalovirus. Correlated functional status among segregating V segments might be attributable to linkage disequilibrium, but an unknown experimental factor could not be ruled out. A later genetic analysis associated a missense DCLRE1C variant with V-gene and J-gene trimming of TCR beta chains, and an independent cohort replicated the association. The earlier analysis of about 600 of the donors excluded 15 to 20 rarely observed V segments, including chromosome 9 orphons, because counts were too low. In a later analysis, HLA-associated TCR beta chains were found to be more clonally expanded and to have lower generation probabilities than equally common non-associated chains. A further reported finding was that TCR beta sequences accurately predicted the HLA-A and HLA-B alleles for most subjects in the first cohort. A few of the identified cytomegalovirus-associated TCR beta chains were confirmed in vitro to be specific for cytomegalovirus antigens. According to a later analysis, parvovirus B19, influenza, CMV and Epstein-Barr virus appeared linked to several top co-occurrence clusters. The only immune exposure information available for the cohort was CMV serostatus. In a later analysis, 15,000 to 20,000 TCR beta sequences were associated with specific HLA alleles at a false discovery rate of 0.05. An earlier analysis of around 600 of the donors showed that most TCR beta V segments appeared in productive rearrangements either about 87% or about 30% of the time, which broadly matched IMGT annotations. Sequencing depth was assumed to be roughly uniform across donors in the presence/absence analyses, though that assumption may not hold. In a later analysis, the rate of TCR association differed among HLA loci, with DRB1 alleles having the most associated TCRs and HLA-C alleles having the fewest. The classifier was reported to diagnose cytomegalovirus status with high specificity and sensitivity in both the original and validation cohorts. A later analysis found that most CMV-associated TCR beta chains appeared HLA-restricted, with HLA associations seemingly driven largely by CMV exposure.

In total, approximately 690 healthy bone marrow donors made up the cohort. At the time of sampling, all cohort members were nominally healthy, though unrecorded immune exposures were likely present. The donor tested CMV seronegative, placing the donor among the 350 to 400 seronegative members of the cohort. Every donor gave a peripheral blood sample, and the peripheral blood mononuclear cells from that sample were used for TCR beta sequencing. The Qiagen DNeasy Blood Extraction Kit was used to extract genomic DNA from the blood cell samples. Points on this clone: The antigen this receptor binds is unknown. Within one base of it there is no much larger clone, and no base qualities were kept.

Its CDR3 holds 14 amino acids, cysteine through phenylalanine. Just the 42-base CDR3 DNA is kept, in frame starting at base 1. CDR1 and CDR2, per the germline V gene, are SGHRS and YFSETQ. Trimming at the junction amounts to 6 bases on V and 5 bases on J, and the germline ends lie 15 bases apart. The method was the immunoSEQ multiplex PCR assay. For the multiplex PCR, a mixture combining 60 forward primers for TCR Vbeta segments and 13 reverse primers for TCR Jbeta segments was used. Amplification of the CDR3 region of rearranged TCR beta genes was performed with a multiplex PCR assay on genomic DNA. The amplified TCR beta libraries were sequenced on the Illumina HiSeq System as 87-base-pair reads. As for the authors' bioinformatics: Across the roughly 640 repertoires, a later analysis counted tens of millions of unique TCR beta chains, some 11 million of which were shared by at least two donors. Raw reads were error-corrected and collapsed into unique sequences by a nearest-neighbor algorithm in which closely related sequences were merged to remove PCR and sequencing errors. To assign V, D and J gene segments, CDR3 sequences were aligned to IMGT reference sequences. For a sequence to be retained, at least a six-nucleotide match to both a V gene segment and a J gene segment was required. Rearrangements were classified as productive when the CDR3 lacked stop codons and remained in frame with V and J, and all other rearrangements were classified as non-productive. CDR3 was defined by IMGT convention, running from the second conserved V-encoded cysteine to the conserved J-encoded phenylalanine. Sequences without an unambiguous match to a single V gene segment were excluded from the earlier analysis of 450 to 750 of the donors. An earlier analysis of several hundred of the donors classified V segments as functional when productive rearrangements were above 56.7% and as segregating when the standard deviation between donors was above 5%. To diagnose cytomegalovirus status from the catalog of TCR beta chain sequences, a statistical classification framework was built. A later analysis assigned V and J genes by comparing TCR nucleotide sequences with IMGT/GENE-DB human TR gene sequences. A later analysis assigned CDR3 sequences and most-parsimonious VDJ recombination scenarios with the TCRdist pipeline. In a later analysis, every TCR beta chain was defined by the combination of its CDR3 amino acid sequence and its V-gene family, and reads without a unique V-gene family were dropped. A later analysis removed 550 to 650 highly shared, low-generation-probability nucleotide sequences to deal with suspected cross-contamination and a sequencing artifact. For each public chain, a later analysis derived a clonal expansion index from normalized ranks of inferred template counts within each repertoire. A later analysis computed generation probabilities with a VDJ recombination model fitted to out-of-frame rearrangements, and checked the results against IGoR. A later analysis scored TCR-TCR, TCR-HLA and TCR-CMV co-occurrence with hypergeometric tests, applying a repertoire-size bias correction to TCR pairs. False discovery rates were estimated in a later analysis by permuting HLA or CMV assignments 20 times. In a later analysis, co-occurring TCRs were grouped using DBSCAN, and TCRdist sequence similarity was added for clustering within HLA-allele-positive subsets. For co-occurrence clustering, repertoires with fewer than 30,000 or more than 120,000 public chains were excluded, along with a handful of repertoires with anomalous nucleotide sharing. TCRdb provides this immuneACCESS table in a form limited to in-frame rearrangements. Some clones are lacking; in checked studies, under half of them reflect an unresolved V gene, and why the rest are absent is not known. V, J and clone size were drawn from that table, and D and trimming were deduced from the DNA. For this sample the table gives 200,000 or so clones, of which approximately 80% were detected only once. The biggest ten clones account for more than 0.6% of the sample.

The rearrangement combines TRBV5-1 with TRBJ2-1; no D gene is confidently identified. The TCR comes from a boy younger than 10 in good health and CMV-seronegative. The sequenced material came from PBMCs. The encoded CDR3 is CASTSPGLDNEQFF. In nucleotide form, the sequence is TGCGCCAGCACCTCACCCGGTTTGGACAATGAGCAGTTCTTC.